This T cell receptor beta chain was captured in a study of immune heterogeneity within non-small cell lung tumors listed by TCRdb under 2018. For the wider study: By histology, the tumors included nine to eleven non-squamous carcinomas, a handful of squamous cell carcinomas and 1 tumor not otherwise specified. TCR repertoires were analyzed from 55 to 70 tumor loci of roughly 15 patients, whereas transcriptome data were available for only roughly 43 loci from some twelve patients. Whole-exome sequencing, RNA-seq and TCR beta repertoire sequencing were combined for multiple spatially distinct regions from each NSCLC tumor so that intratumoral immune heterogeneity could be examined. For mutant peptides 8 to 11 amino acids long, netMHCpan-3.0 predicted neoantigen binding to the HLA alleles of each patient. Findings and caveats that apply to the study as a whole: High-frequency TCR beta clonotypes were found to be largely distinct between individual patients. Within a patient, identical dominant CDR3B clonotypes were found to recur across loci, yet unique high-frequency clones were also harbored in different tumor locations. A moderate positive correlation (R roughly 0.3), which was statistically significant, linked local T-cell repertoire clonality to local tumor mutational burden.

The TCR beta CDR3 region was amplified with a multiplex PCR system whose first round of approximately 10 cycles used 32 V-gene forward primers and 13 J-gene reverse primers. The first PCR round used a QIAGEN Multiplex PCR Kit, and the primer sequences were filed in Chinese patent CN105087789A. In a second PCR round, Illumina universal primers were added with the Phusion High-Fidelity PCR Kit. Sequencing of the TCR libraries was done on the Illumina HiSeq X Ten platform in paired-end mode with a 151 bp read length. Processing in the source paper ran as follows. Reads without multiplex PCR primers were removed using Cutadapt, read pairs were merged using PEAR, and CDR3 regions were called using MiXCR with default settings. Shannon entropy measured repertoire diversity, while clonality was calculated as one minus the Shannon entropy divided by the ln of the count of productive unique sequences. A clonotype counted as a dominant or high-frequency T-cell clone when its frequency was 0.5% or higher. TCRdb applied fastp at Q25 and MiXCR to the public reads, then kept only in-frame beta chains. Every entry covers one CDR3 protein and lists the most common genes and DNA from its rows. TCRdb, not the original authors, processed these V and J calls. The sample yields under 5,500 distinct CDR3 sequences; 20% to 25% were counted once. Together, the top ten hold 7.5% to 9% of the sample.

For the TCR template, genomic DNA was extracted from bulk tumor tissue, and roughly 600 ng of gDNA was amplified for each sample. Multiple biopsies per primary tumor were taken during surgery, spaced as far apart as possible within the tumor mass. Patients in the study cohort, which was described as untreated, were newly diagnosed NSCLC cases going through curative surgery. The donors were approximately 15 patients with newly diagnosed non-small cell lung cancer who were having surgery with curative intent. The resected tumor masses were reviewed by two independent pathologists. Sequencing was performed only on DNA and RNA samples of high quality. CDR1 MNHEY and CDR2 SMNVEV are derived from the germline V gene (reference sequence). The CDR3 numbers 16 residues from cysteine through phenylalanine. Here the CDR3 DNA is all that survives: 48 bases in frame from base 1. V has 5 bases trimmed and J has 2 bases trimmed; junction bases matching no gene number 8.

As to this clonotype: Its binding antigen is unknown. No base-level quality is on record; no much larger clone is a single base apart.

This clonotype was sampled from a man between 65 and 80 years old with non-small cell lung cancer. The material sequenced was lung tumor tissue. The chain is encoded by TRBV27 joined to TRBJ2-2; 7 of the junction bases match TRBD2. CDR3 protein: CASSPGTTPNTGELFF. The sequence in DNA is TGTGCCAGCAGTCCCGGGACTACCCCAAACACCGGGGAGCTGTTTTTT.